One sample yielded the 13 T cell receptor beta chains listed below, sequenced in a study of radiotherapy plus CTLA-4 blockade in lung cancer. Here immunoSEQ multiplex PCR was the method, and the copy in TCRdb shows in-frame clones only, minus some. The repertoire includes 81,000 or so clones, about four fifths of them detected once, and just over 14% sits in the top ten. Source: peripheral blood, taken from a patient treated with radiotherapy plus ipilimumab. All receptors come from a human donor with non-small cell lung cancer that progressed on radiotherapy plus ipilimumab.

This clone was seen only a few times. This sequence joins TRBV2 and TRBJ1-4, with 7 bases matching TRBD1. CDR3 size: 13 residues. V lost 5 bases and J lost 4; bases outside the gene matches: 1. From germline, CDR1 is SNHLY and CDR2 FYNNEI. DNA of the CDR3: TGTGCCAGCAGTAGGGACAGTAATGAAAAACTGTTTTTT. It specifies CASSRDSNEKLFF.

This rearrangement joins TRBV30 to TRBJ2-2; 12 bases map to TRBD2. From germline, CDR1 is GTSNPN and CDR2 SVGIG (reference sequence). This CDR3 has 14 residues. Unmatched junction bases numbered 1, after V lost 4 bases and J lost 4 bases. Written as DNA, the CDR3 is TGTGCCTGGACGGGACTAGCGGGCACCGGGGAGCTGTTTTTT. Translation: CAWTGLAGTGELFF.

In DNA form, the CDR3 reads TGTGCCAGCAGCCCCTGGACTGTCGGGGAGCTGTTTTTT. The encoded protein is CASSPWTVGELFF. The chain employs TRBV7-2 and TRBJ2-2; a weak D match, TRBD2 (5 bases). The V gene lost 5 bases and the J gene lost 7 bases, with 11 bases spanning the gap. Germline CDR1 reads SGHTA; CDR2 reads FQGNSA. This CDR3 region has 13 residues. The complete variable domain, with remaining parts taken from reference TRBV7-2 and TRBJ2-2, reads GAGVSQSPSNKVTEKGKDVELRCDPISGHTALYWYRQSLGQGLEFLIYFQGNSAPDKSGLPSDRFSAERTGGSVSTLTIQRTQQEDSAVYLCASSPWTVGELFFGEGSRLTVL.

The rearrangement uses TRBV9 and TRBJ2-4; 8 nucleotides agree with TRBD2. The CDR3 is 18 amino acids. Germline CDR1 and CDR2: SGDLS and YYNGEE. V was pared by 4 bases and J by 0 bases, with 12 bases of the junction left unmatched. Written as DNA, the CDR3 is TGTGCCAGCAGCCCAAGGGTGGGACTAGATTTAGCCAAAAACATTCAGTACTTC. Translation: CASSPRVGLDLAKNIQYF.

The chain joins TRBV4-2 to TRBJ2-3; 8 bases are shared with TRBD2. This CDR3 is 16 amino acids long. Germline assignment: CDR1 LGHNA and CDR2 YNFKEQ. J gave up 4 bases and V 0 bases, and 6 bases lay outside the gene matches. CDR3: CASSQEGTRLADTQYF. CDR3 coding DNA: TGTGCCAGCAGCCAAGAGGGGACTAGGCTCGCAGATACGCAGTATTTT.

Here the CDR3 reads CASSHRRGYEQYF. CDR3 DNA sequence: TGCGCCAGCAGCCACCGCAGGGGTTACGAGCAGTACTTC. This rearrangement joins TRBV4-3 to TRBJ2-7, with D possibly TRBD1 on 6 matching bases. The CDR3 is 13 amino acids. CDR1 is LGHNA, CDR2 YSLEER, per germline. Trimming cost V 3 bases and J 4 bases, with 10 bases left between them.

The chain has TRBV2 and TRBJ2-2; 7 nucleotides agree with TRBD2. CDR1 is SNHLY, CDR2 FYNNEI, per germline. This CDR3 spans 15 amino acids. The V segment lost 3 bases and the J segment 1 base; nucleotides outside the gene matches: 2. CDR3 in DNA: TGTGCCAGCAGTGAGGGAGGGTGGAACACCGGGGAGCTGTTTTTT. Its translation is CASSEGGWNTGELFF.

This chain joins TRBV15 and TRBJ2-6, with D perhaps TRBD1 (6 bases). V was shortened by 4 bases and J by 0 bases, with 10 bases between the two germline ends. Per the germline V gene, CDR1 is LNHNV and CDR2 is YYDKDF (reference sequence). The CDR3 is 16 residues long. The CDR3 DNA reads TGTGCCACCAGCATAAGGGACACCTCTGGGGCCAACGTCCTGACTTTC. Translation: CATSIRDTSGANVLTF.

The gene calls are TRBV27 and TRBJ1-4; TRBD1 agrees at 7 bases. Losses at the gene ends were 7 bases for V and 8 bases for J; bases not matched to a gene: 10. Per the germline V gene, CDR1 is MNHEY and CDR2 is SMNVEV (reference sequence). The CDR3 has 14 residues. The CDR3 spells CASTVQGGREKLFF. CDR3 bases: TGTGCCAGCACCGTTCAGGGGGGGCGGGAAAAACTGTTTTTT. The variable domain in full, with the rest retrieved from reference TRBV27 and TRBJ1-4, is EAQVTQNPRYLITVTGKKLTVTCSQNMNHEYMSWYRQDPGLGLRQIYYSMNVEVTDKGDVPEGYKVSRKEKRNFPLILESPSPNQTSLYFCASTVQGGREKLFFGSGTQLSVL.

The chain is built from TRBV18 and TRBJ2-7; D tentatively fits TRBD1 or TRBD2 (5 bases each). Trimming stripped 4 bases from V and 2 bases from J, with 9 bases between. Per germline, CDR1 KGHSH and CDR2 LQKENI. The CDR3 is 13 amino acids. CDR3: CASSRDGAYEQYF. CDR3 nucleotide sequence: TGTGCCAGCTCACGGGACGGCGCCTACGAGCAGTACTTC.

DNA of the CDR3: TGTGCCAGCAGAAAAGGGACAGGGGGGAATCAGCCCCAGCATTTT. The encoded protein is CASRKGTGGNQPQHF. The chain uses TRBV7-2 and TRBJ1-5, with 11 positions matching TRBD1. V was clipped by 6 bases and J by 4 bases; unmatched bases: 5. The CDR3 contains 15 residues. Germline V CDR1 and CDR2: SGHTA, FQGNSA.

This rearrangement joins TRBV5-1 to TRBJ2-2; D perhaps matches TRBD1 (6 bases). This CDR3 is 17 amino acids long. The V gene's germline CDR1 is SGHRS and CDR2 YFSETQ. The ends were cut back, 4 bases at V and 7 bases at J, with 23 bases in the middle. In DNA form, the CDR3 reads TGCGCCAGCAGCCGACTGTTAAACAGGGTACTTGGCGGGGAGCTGTTTTTT. Translation gives CASSRLLNRVLGGELFF.

This sequence joins TRBV5-1 and TRBJ2-3, with D perhaps TRBD2 (6 bases). V shed 0 bases and J shed 5 bases, with 10 bases lying between them. The CDR3 totals 14 residues. Germline assignment: CDR1 SGHRS and CDR2 YFSETQ. CDR3 nucleotides: TGCGCCAGCAGCTTGGCGGGGGTCGGAGATACGCAGTATTTT. This codes for CASSLAGVGDTQYF. Variable domain in full (rest from reference TRBV5-1 and TRBJ2-3): KAGVTQTPRYLIKTRGQQVTLSCSPISGHRSVSWYQQTPGQGLQFLFEYFSETQRNKGNFPGRFSGRQFSNSRSEMNVSTLELGDSALYLCASSLAGVGDTQYFGPGTRLTVL.